This T cell receptor beta chain was obtained from a study of neurological immune-mediated disorders. TCRdb reprocessed the 5' RACE reads via MiXCR and lists one record per CDR3 protein. The sample consists of tens of thousands of distinct CDR3 sequences, about 6% of them appearing once. The CDR3 loop spans 16 amino acids. V gave up 5 bases and J gave up 0 bases; unmatched junction bases: 6. Looked up from germline, CDR1 is DFQATT and CDR2 is SNEGSKA (reference sequence). This clonotype was counted ten times or more. The receptor's source is a woman aged 40 to 55 in good health. Sequencing was performed on CD4+ T cells from blood. The chain employs TRBV20-1 and TRBJ2-1; TRBD2 aligns across 11 bases. The CDR3 nucleotides are TGCAGTGCTGAACCTACTAGCGGGAGCTCCTACAATGAGCAGTTCTTC. As protein: CSAEPTSGSSYNEQFF.